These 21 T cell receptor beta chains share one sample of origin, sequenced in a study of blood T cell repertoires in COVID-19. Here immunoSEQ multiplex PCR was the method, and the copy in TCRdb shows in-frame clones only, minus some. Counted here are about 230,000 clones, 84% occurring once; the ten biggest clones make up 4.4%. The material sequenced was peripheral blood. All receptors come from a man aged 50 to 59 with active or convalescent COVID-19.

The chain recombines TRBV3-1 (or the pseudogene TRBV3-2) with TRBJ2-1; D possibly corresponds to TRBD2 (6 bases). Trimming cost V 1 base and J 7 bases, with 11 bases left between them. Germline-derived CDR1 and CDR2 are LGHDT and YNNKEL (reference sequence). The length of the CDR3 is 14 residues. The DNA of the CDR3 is TGTGCCAGCAGCCAAGGGCTAGCGAGGAATGAGCAGTTCTTC. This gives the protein CASSQGLARNEQFF.

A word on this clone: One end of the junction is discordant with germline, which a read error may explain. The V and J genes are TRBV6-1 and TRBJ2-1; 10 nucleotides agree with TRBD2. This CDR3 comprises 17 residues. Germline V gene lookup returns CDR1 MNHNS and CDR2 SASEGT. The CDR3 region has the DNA TGTGCCAGCACTGAATATAAGAGCGGGGGGGGCTACAATGAGCAGTTCTTC. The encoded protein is CASTEYKSGGGYNEQFF.

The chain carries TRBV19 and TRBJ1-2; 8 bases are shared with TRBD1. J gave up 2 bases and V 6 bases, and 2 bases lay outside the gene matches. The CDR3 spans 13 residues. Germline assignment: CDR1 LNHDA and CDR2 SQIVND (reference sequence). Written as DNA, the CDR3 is TGTGCCAGTAGGGACAGGGCGAACTATGGCTACACCTTC. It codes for CASRDRANYGYTF.

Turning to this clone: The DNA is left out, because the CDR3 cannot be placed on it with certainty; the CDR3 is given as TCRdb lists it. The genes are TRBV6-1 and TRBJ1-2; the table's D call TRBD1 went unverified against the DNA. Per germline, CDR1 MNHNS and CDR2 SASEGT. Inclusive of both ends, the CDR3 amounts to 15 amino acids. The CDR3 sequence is CASSESFGQGAIRTF.

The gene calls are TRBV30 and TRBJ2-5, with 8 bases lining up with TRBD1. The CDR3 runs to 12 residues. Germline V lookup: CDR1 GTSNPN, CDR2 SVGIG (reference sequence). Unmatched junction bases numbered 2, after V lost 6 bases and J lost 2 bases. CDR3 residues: CACGQGQETQYF. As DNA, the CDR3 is TGTGCCTGCGGACAGGGTCAAGAGACCCAGTACTTC.

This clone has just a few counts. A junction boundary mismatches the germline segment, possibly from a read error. DNA for the CDR3: TGTGCCAGCATGAGGGACGGGGGGTCTTTT. Its protein is CASMRDGGSF. V and J are TRBV2 and TRBJ1-4, with a possible D match to TRBD1 (5 bases). Germline V gene lookup returns CDR1 SNHLY and CDR2 FYNNEI. The CDR3 sequence is 10 residues long. The whole variable domain, filled in from reference TRBV2 and TRBJ1-4, reads EPEVTQTPSHQVTQMGQEVILRCVPISNHLYFYWYRQILGQKVEFLVSFYNNEISEKSEIFDDQFSVERPDGSNFTLKIRSTKLEDSAMYFCASMRDGGSFGSGTQLSVL.

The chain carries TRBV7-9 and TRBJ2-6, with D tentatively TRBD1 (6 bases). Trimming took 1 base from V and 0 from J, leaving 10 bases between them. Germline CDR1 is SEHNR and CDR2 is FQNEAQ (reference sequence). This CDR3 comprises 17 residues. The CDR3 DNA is TGTGCCAGCAGCTTAGTACAGGGAAGCTCTGGGGCCAACGTCCTGACTTTC. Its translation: CASSLVQGSSGANVLTF.

The CDR3, as DNA: TGTGCCAGCACCGAGGGCTTAAATCAGCCCCAGCATTTT. Its translation: CASTEGLNQPQHF. The chain links TRBV2 to TRBJ1-5; D unclear. CDR1 SNHLY and CDR2 FYNNEI come from the germline V gene. CDR3 length equals 13 residues. V dropped 7 bases and J dropped 4 bases, with 11 bases sitting between them.

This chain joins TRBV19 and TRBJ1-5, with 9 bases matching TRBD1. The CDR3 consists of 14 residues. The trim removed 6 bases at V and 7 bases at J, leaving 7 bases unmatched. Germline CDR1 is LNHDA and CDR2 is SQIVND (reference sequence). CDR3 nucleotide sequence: TGTGCCAGTAGGGAACAGGGGGCTGGACAGCCCCAGCATTTT. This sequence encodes CASREQGAGQPQHF.

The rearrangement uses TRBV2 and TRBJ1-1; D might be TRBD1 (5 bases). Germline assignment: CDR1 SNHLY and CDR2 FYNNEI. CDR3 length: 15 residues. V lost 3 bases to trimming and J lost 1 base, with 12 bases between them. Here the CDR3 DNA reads TGTGCCAGCAGTGACCGCGGGACCGGGAACACTGAAGCTTTCTTT. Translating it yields CASSDRGTGNTEAFF.

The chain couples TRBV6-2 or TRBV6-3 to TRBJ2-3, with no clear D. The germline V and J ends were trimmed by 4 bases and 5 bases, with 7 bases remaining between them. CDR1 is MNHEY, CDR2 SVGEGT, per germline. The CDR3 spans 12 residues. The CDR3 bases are TGTGCCAGCAGTTTCACAGTAGATACGCAGTATTTT. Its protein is CASSFTVDTQYF.

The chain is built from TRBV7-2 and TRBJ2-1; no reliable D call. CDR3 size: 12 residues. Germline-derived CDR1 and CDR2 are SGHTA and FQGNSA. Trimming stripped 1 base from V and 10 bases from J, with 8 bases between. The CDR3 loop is CASSLVKLEQFF. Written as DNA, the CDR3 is TGTGCCAGCAGCTTAGTGAAGCTCGAGCAGTTCTTC.

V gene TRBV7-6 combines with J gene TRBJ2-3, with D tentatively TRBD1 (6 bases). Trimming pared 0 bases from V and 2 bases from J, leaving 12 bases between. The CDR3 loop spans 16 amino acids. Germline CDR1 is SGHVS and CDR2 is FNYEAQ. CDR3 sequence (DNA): TGTGCCAGCAGCTTAGCGGGGGCCCGTCACACAGATACGCAGTATTTT. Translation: CASSLAGARHTDTQYF.

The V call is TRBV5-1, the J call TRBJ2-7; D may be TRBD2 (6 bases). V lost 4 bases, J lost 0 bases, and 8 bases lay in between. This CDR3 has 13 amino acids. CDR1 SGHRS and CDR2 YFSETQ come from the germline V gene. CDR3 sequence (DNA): TGCGCCAGCAGCCTAGCGAACTCCTACGAGCAGTACTTC. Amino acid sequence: CASSLANSYEQYF.

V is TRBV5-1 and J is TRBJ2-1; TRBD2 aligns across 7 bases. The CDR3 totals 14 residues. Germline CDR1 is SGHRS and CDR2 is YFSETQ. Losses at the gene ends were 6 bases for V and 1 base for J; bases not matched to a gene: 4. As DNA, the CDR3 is TGCGCCAGCACGACTAGCCAATCCTACAATGAGCAGTTCTTC. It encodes CASTTSQSYNEQFF.

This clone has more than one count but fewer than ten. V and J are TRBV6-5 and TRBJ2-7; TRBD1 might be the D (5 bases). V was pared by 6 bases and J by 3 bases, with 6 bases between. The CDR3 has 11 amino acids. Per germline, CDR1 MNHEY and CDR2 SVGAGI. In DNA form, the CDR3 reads TGTGCCAGCAGGACAGTCTACGAGCAGTACTTC. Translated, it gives CASRTVYEQYF.

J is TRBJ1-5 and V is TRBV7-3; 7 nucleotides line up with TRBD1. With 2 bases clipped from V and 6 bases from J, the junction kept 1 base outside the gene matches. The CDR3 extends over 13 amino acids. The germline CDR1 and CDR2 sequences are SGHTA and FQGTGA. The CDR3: CASSLAGGQPQHF. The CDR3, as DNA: TGTGCCAGCAGCTTAGCAGGGGGTCAGCCCCAGCATTTT.

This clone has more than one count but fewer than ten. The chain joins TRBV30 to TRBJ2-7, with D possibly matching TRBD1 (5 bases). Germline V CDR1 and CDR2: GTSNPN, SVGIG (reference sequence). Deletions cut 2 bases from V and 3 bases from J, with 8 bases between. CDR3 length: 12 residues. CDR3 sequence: CAWSTQGYEQYF. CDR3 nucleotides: TGTGCCTGGAGTACCCAGGGCTACGAGCAGTACTTC.

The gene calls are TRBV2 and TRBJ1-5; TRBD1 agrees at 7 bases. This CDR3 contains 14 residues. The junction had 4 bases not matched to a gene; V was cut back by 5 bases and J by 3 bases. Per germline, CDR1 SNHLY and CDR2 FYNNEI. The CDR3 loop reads CASSRGQPNQPQHF. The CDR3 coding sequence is TGTGCCAGCAGTAGGGGGCAGCCCAATCAGCCCCAGCATTTT.

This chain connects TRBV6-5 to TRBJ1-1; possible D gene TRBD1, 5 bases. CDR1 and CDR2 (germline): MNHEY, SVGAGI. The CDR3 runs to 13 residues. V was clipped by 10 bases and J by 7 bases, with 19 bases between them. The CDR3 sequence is CAIPSGQGLEAFF. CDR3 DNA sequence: TGTGCCATCCCTTCCGGTCAGGGTCTTGAAGCTTTCTTT.

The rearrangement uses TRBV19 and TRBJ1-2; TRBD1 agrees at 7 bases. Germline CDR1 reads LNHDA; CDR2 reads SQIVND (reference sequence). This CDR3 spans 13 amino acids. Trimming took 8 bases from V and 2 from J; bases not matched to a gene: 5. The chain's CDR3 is CASRDSPNYGYTF. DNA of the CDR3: TGTGCCAGTCGGGACAGTCCAAACTATGGCTACACCTTC.